One TCR beta chain is described in this entry. The junction and the germline gene differ at one end; a read error may be behind it. This CDR3 comprises 14 residues. Germline CDR1 LGHDT, CDR2 YNNKEL (reference sequence). These data come from a study of regulatory T cells in long-lasting Graves disease. Time point denoted: newly diagnosed GD, antithyroid drugs for less than 3 months. RNA extracted from PBMCs served as the sequencing template. Construction of TCR beta libraries relied on iRepertoire HTBI primers and on Arm-PCR targeting CDR3 regions. TCRdb re-called the multiplex PCR reads with MiXCR, one entry per CDR3 protein. This table has 420,000 or so distinct CDR3 sequences, roughly 15% appearing once. The data were also submitted as part of a second study, on T cells in Graves' hyperthyroidism and ophthalmopathy. That paper adds: TCR CDR3 regions were first amplified by RT-PCR with HTBI primers.

The chain employs TRBV3-1 and TRBJ1-1, with D tentatively TRBD1 (6 bases). This clonotype was sampled from a woman under 30 with Graves disease. The source material was peripheral blood mononuclear cells (PBMCs), sampled at new diagnosis, from a patient treated with antithyroid drugs. The DNA for the CDR3 is TGTGCCAGCATCACACGGACAGCGAACATTGAAGCTTTCTTT. It encodes CASITRTANIEAFF.